This is a list of T cell receptor beta chains from one sample in a study of T cell responses to AZD1222 COVID-19 vaccine. Method: immunoSEQ multiplex PCR; TCRdb's copy keeps in-frame clones and lacks some. In the table there are 70,000 to 95,000 clones, more than 75% of which are singletons. Sequencing was performed on peripheral blood, taken on day 0 of AZD1222 vaccination. The receptors shown here come from an adult in good health. Each CDR3 is given with its conserved first and last residue. D genes are given only for firm matches. Clone size appears in some rows only: once, few, many, or a class for an expanded clone.

J	V	size	D	DNA	CDR3
TRBJ2-7	TRBV5-1	-	-	TGCGCCAGCAGCTTGGCGGACGGCTCCTACGAGCAGTACTTC	CASSLADGSYEQYF
TRBJ1-2	TRBV6-5	few	-	TGTGCCAGCAGTTACGGTGGTAGCTATGGCTACACCTTC	CASSYGGSYGYTF
TRBJ1-2	TRBV5-1	-	-	TGCGCCAGCAGCCCGGACTTTAACTATGGCTACACCTTC	CASSPDFNYGYTF
TRBJ2-4	TRBV5-1	-	-	TGCGCCAGCAGCTTGGTATCAGCAACTTTAGCCAAAAACATTCAGTACTTC	CASSLVSATLAKNIQYF
TRBJ1-2	TRBV27	once	-	TGTGCCAGCAGTTTAGTCCAGGGCTACTATGGCTACACCTTC	CASSLVQGYYGYTF
TRBJ2-5	TRBV24-1	-	-	TGTGCCACCAGTGATGGGGTACAAGAGACCCAGTACTTC	CATSDGVQETQYF
TRBJ2-1	TRBV6-5	-	-	TGTGCCAGCACCAGTCTCAATGAGCAGTTCTTC	CASTSLNEQFF
TRBJ2-7	TRBV6-5	-	TRBD2	TGTGCCAGCAGTTACGATCCTAGCGGGTCCTACGAGCAGTACTTC	CASSYDPSGSYEQYF
TRBJ1-1	TRBV2	once	-	TGTGCCAGCATGGGGACGGGAAACACTGAAGCTTTCTTT	CASMGTGNTEAFF
TRBJ1-1	TRBV7-2	-	TRBD1	TGTGCCAGCAGCTTCTCAGGGGGACTTGAAGCTTTCTTT	CASSFSGGLEAFF
TRBJ1-2	TRBV7-2	-	-	TGTGCCAGCAGCTTTATGGGCGATGGCTACACCTTC	CASSFMGDGYTF
TRBJ2-7	TRBV11-1	-	-	TGTGCCAGCAAGGAGGCGAACAGGGAAGAGCAGTACTTC	CASKEANREEQYF
TRBJ2-1	TRBV9	few	-	TGTGCCAGCAGCGTAGGCGGGTACGGGGGTGGGAACAATGAGCAGTTCTTC	CASSVGGYGGGNNEQFF
TRBJ1-1	TRBV7-2	once	-	TGTGCCAGCAGCTTAGCGGGAGTAAACACTGAAGCTTTCTTT	CASSLAGVNTEAFF
TRBJ2-7	TRBV28	once	-	TGTGCCAGCAGTTTTTGGTCACTGACCTGGAGCTCCTACGAGCAGTACTTC	CASSFWSLTWSSYEQYF
TRBJ1-6	TRBV7-8	once	-	TGTGCCAGCAGCTTAGTGTATTCACCCCTCCACTTT	CASSLVYSPLHF
TRBJ1-6	TRBV12-5	-	TRBD1	TGTGCTAGTGGTGTACCGGGACAGGACAATTCACCCCTCCACTTT	CASGVPGQDNSPLHF
TRBJ1-2	TRBV6-5	few	-	TGTGCCAGCAGTTACTCGTACGAGAATGGCTACACCTTC	CASSYSYENGYTF
TRBJ1-6	TRBV9	-	TRBD1	TGTGCCAGCAGCGTAAACCGGGACAGTCATCCCCACTTT	CASSVNRDSHPHF
TRBJ1-3	TRBV18	-	TRBD1	TGTGCCAGCGGACAGGGACCTGGAAACACCATATATTTT	CASGQGPGNTIYF
TRBJ1-5	TRBV6-2/TRBV6-3	once	TRBD1	TGTGCCAGCAGTTGGACAGGGTTCGGCAATCAGCCCCAGCATTTT	CASSWTGFGNQPQHF
TRBJ2-7	TRBV7-9	-	TRBD1	TGTGCCAGCAGCAGACAGGGGGCGGCGGGCTACGAGCAGTACTTC	CASSRQGAAGYEQYF
TRBJ2-7	TRBV7-9	-	-	TGTGCCAGCACCCTGGGCCACGAGCAGTACTTC	CASTLGHEQYF
TRBJ2-6	TRBV7-8	-	-	TGTGCCAGCAGCTTAGCGGGGGGAGGTGGGGCCAACGTCCTGACTTTC	CASSLAGGGGANVLTF
TRBJ2-3	TRBV5-4	-	-	TGTGCCAGCAGCTCCCAAACTCACACAGATACGCAGTATTTT	CASSSQTHTDTQYF
TRBJ1-5	TRBV9	once	-	TGTGCCAGCAGCCTATCCGACAGCACCTATCAGCCCCAGCATTTT	CASSLSDSTYQPQHF
TRBJ1-1	TRBV14	-	-	TGTGCCAGCAGCCAACTAACGGACACTGAAGCTTTCTTT	CASSQLTDTEAFF
TRBJ1-5	TRBV27	few	-	TGTGCCAGCAGTTTACTCCGTAGGGGGCAGCCCCAGCATTTT	CASSLLRRGQPQHF
TRBJ2-6	TRBV2	-	-	TGTGCCAGCAGTAGAGACAGCTCTGGGGCCAACGTCCTGACTTTC	CASSRDSSGANVLTF
TRBJ2-7	TRBV2	-	-	TGTGCCAGCACTCCGGCCAGGGCGCCCTACGAGCAGTACTTC	CASTPARAPYEQYF
TRBJ2-5	TRBV9	-	-	TGTGCCAGCAGCGTATTTTCGGGATACCAAGAGACCCAGTACTTC	CASSVFSGYQETQYF
TRBJ1-1	TRBV7-6	-	-	TGTGCCAGCAGCTTGCAGCAGATGAAGCACACTGAAGCTTTCTTT	CASSLQQMKHTEAFF
TRBJ2-7	TRBV19	-	-	TGTGCCAGTAGTAGTGGGGTTGTTTCCTACGAGCAGTACTTC	CASSSGVVSYEQYF
TRBJ2-6	TRBV2	-	TRBD1	TGTGCCAGCAGCCCCGGACAGGGGAGGGCTGGGGCCAACGTCCTGACTTTC	CASSPGQGRAGANVLTF
TRBJ1-1	TRBV7-3	-	-	TGTGCCAGCAGCTTATTAGGGGGGACCACTGAAGCTTTCTTT	CASSLLGGTTEAFF
TRBJ2-5	TRBV19	-	-	TGTGCCAGTAGTATACAAGCGGAGACCCAGTACTTC	CASSIQAETQYF
TRBJ1-2	TRBV3-1/TRBV3-2	-	TRBD1	TGTGCCAGCAGCTCCCCCGGGACAGCGGGCTATGGCTACACCTTC	CASSSPGTAGYGYTF
TRBJ1-1	TRBV7-2	once	-	TGTGCCAGCAGCTTACAGGGTGCGGTGAACACTGAAGCTTTCTTT	CASSLQGAVNTEAFF
TRBJ1-3	TRBV27	-	TRBD1	TGTGCCAGCAGCCAAGGGAGGGGGCCCATCTCTGGAAACACCATATATTTT	CASSQGRGPISGNTIYF
TRBJ2-1	TRBV6-5	-	-	TGTGCCAGCAGTTACGTTCAGGGTCCTGAGCAGTTCTTC	CASSYVQGPEQFF
TRBJ1-1	TRBV11-2	-	-	TGTGCCAGCAGCTTGGGGCAGGGGACTGAAGCTTTCTTT	CASSLGQGTEAFF